This entry lists 20 T cell receptor beta chains sequenced from one sample in a study of blood T cell repertoires in COVID-19 (TCRdb year 2020). Library generation was performed with the immunoSEQ multiplex PCR assay. Not all clones reach the TCRdb copy of this immuneACCESS table, which keeps in-frame sequences only. Checked studies attribute under half of the gap to unresolved V genes and leave the rest unexplained. Across this sample there are about 250,000 clones, with around 88% seen only once. In total, the top ten clones hold under 1.5% of the sample. Specimen: peripheral blood. These receptors all stem from a man older than 75 with acute or convalescent COVID-19.

This rearrangement joins TRBV29-1 to TRBJ2-1, with D possibly being TRBD2 (5 bases). The CDR3 is made up of 14 amino acids. Germline-derived CDR1 and CDR2 are SQVTM and ANQGSEA. V lost 7 bases to trimming and J lost 6 bases, with 19 bases between them. CDR3 DNA sequence: TGCAGCGCTGACCCCTGGGGAGCGGTCAATGAGCAGTTCTTC. Translation gives CSADPWGAVNEQFF.

V is TRBV5-4 and J is TRBJ2-7; 8 bases match TRBD2. Germline V gene data show CDR1 as SGHNT and CDR2 as YYREEE (reference sequence). This CDR3 has 15 amino acids. J was trimmed by 2 bases and V by 4 bases; bases with no gene match: 8. This CDR3 reads CASSIPGRAPYEQYF. The CDR3 nucleotides are TGTGCCAGCAGCATCCCCGGGAGGGCCCCCTACGAGCAGTACTTC.

The gene calls are TRBV7-2 and TRBJ2-2, with 7 bases fitting TRBD1. Germline V gene lookup returns CDR1 SGHTA and CDR2 FQGNSA. V was pared by 4 bases and J by 0 bases, with 11 bases of the junction left unmatched. This CDR3 comprises 18 residues. The CDR3 bases are TGTGCCAGCAGCTCTAGGCCCCCGACAGGGACGAACACCGGGGAGCTGTTTTTT. Amino acids: CASSSRPPTGTNTGELFF.

The chain employs TRBV5-6 and TRBJ2-7, with 7 bases lining up with TRBD2. This CDR3 is 15 amino acids long. The germline gives CDR1 SGHDT, CDR2 YYEEEE. V shed 7 bases, J shed 1 base, and the junction held 11 bases outside the gene matches. The CDR3 is CASRSRGGGSYEQYF. CDR3 in DNA: TGTGCCAGCCGCTCGCGGGGCGGGGGTTCCTACGAGCAGTACTTC.

The chain couples TRBV19 to TRBJ2-5, with TRBD1 as a possible D gene (5 bases). The CDR3 has 15 residues. V was trimmed by 3 bases and J by 2 bases, leaving 13 bases between them. Germline V CDR1 and CDR2: LNHDA, SQIVND (reference sequence). This CDR3 reads CASSIAGFKQETQYF. The CDR3 nucleotides are TGTGCCAGTAGTATCGCAGGGTTCAAGCAAGAGACCCAGTACTTC.

The sample holds one count of this clone. The chain combines TRBV11-2 with TRBJ2-3, with 7 bases identical to TRBD2. Germline trimming cut 1 base from V and 2 bases from J; bases unmatched to any gene: 3. Per germline, CDR1 SGHAT and CDR2 FQNNGV. The CDR3 consists of 15 residues. CDR3 residues: CASSLGGRTTDTQYF. The CDR3 DNA is TGTGCCAGCAGCTTAGGCGGGAGAACCACAGATACGCAGTATTTT.

This sequence joins TRBV6-5 and TRBJ1-5, with TRBD1 matching over 8 bases. V trimming: 8 bases; J trimming: 3 bases; junction bases outside the gene matches: 3. Germline assignment: CDR1 MNHEY and CDR2 SVGAGI. The CDR3 contains 13 residues. CDR3 residues: CASQGALNQPQHF. The CDR3 nucleotides read TGTGCCAGCCAGGGGGCGCTCAATCAGCCCCAGCATTTT.

The chain couples TRBV5-1 to TRBJ2-1; D remains ambiguous. Trimming left V 0 bases short and J 0 bases short, with 7 bases between. This CDR3 contains 15 residues. The germline gives CDR1 SGHRS, CDR2 YFSETQ. The CDR3 spells CASSLDPSSYNEQFF. The CDR3 DNA reads TGCGCCAGCAGCTTGGACCCCAGCTCCTACAATGAGCAGTTCTTC.

The CDR3 is CSASPAAGVGTDTQYF. The CDR3 DNA is TGCAGTGCTAGTCCGGCGGCGGGTGTAGGGACAGATACGCAGTATTTT. The J gene is TRBJ2-3, the V gene TRBV20-1, with TRBD2 as a possible D gene (5 bases). CDR3 length equals 16 residues. The germline V gene has CDR1 DFQATT and CDR2 SNEGSKA (reference sequence). Trimming cost V 3 bases and J 3 bases, with 19 bases left between them.

The chain has TRBV18 and TRBJ2-7; D is uncertain. CDR1 is KGHSH and CDR2 is LQKENI in the germline V gene. This CDR3 has 14 amino acids. V was cut by 3 bases and J by 0 bases, with 9 bases left in between. This CDR3 reads CASSPYSFSYEQYF. The CDR3 bases are TGTGCCAGCTCACCGTACAGTTTCTCCTACGAGCAGTACTTC.

The CDR3 nucleotides are TGTGCCAGCAGTGAAGCCCGTAACCCGGACTACCTGAAGTTCTTC. Translating it yields CASSEARNPDYLKFF. This chain uses TRBV6-1 with TRBJ2-1; possible D gene TRBD2, 6 bases. The CDR3 spans 15 residues. CDR1 and CDR2 from the germline V gene are MNHNS and SASEGT. Trimming removed 0 bases from V and 14 bases from J, with 20 bases in between.

The chain recombines TRBV5-1 with TRBJ2-5; 12 bases line up with TRBD2. The CDR3 totals 17 residues. Looked up from germline, CDR1 is SGHRS and CDR2 is YFSETQ. V was pared by 4 bases and J by 5 bases, with 12 bases of the junction left unmatched. CDR3 DNA: TGCGCCAGCAGCCCGAGGGGTCTAGCGGGAGGGCGGGAGACCCAGTACTTC. Amino acid sequence: CASSPRGLAGGRETQYF.

The gene calls are TRBV11-2 and TRBJ2-3; 13 positions agree with TRBD2. This CDR3 contains 16 residues. The V and J ends lost 4 bases and 6 bases, in that order; junction bases with no gene match: 7. CDR1 and CDR2 from the germline V gene are SGHAT and FQNNGV. The CDR3 coding sequence is TGTGCCAGCAGCTGGACTAGCGGGGGACCTACGGATACGCAGTATTTT. Its translation: CASSWTSGGPTDTQYF. Supplemented by reference TRBV11-2 and TRBJ2-3, the full variable domain reads EAGVAQSPRYKIIEKRQSVAFWCNPISGHATLYWYQQILGQGPKLLIQFQNNGVVDDSQLPKDRFSAERLKGVDSTLKIQPAKLEDSAVYLCASSWTSGGPTDTQYFGPGTRLTVL.

The chain links TRBV20-1 to TRBJ1-3; D is unresolved. The ends were cut back, 3 bases at V and 4 bases at J, with 13 bases in the middle. Germline-derived CDR1 and CDR2 are DFQATT and SNEGSKA (reference sequence). The CDR3 has 14 amino acids. The CDR3 loop reads CSASSPLEGNTIYF. CDR3 sequence (DNA): TGCAGTGCTAGTAGTCCCCTTGAGGGAAACACCATATATTTT.

This chain joins TRBV2 and TRBJ1-2; TRBD1 matches at 8 bases. Germline CDR1 SNHLY, CDR2 FYNNEI. The CDR3 is 15 amino acids. V lost 6 bases to trimming and J lost 0 bases; unmatched junction nucleotides: 6. As DNA, the CDR3 is TGTGCCAGCAGGCTCACAGGGGGTGCTAACTATGGCTACACCTTC. Translated: CASRLTGGANYGYTF.

This rearrangement joins TRBV29-1 to TRBJ1-5, with D perhaps TRBD1 (5 bases). V was pared by 4 bases and J by 4 bases, with 11 bases between. The CDR3 contains 13 residues. Germline values: CDR1 SQVTM, CDR2 ANQGSEA. CDR3 DNA: TGCAGCGTTGCGGGGGGTATAAATCAGCCCCAGCATTTT. Protein sequence: CSVAGGINQPQHF.

The chain links TRBV5-6 to TRBJ2-4; 9 bases are a match to TRBD2. Germline CDR1 reads SGHDT; CDR2 reads YYEEEE. J lost 16 bases, V lost 3 bases, and 11 bases had no gene match. CDR3 length: 13 residues. This CDR3 reads CASSSTTSGVFYF. The CDR3, as DNA: TGTGCCAGCAGCTCGACGACTAGCGGTGTATTCTACTTC.

This chain connects TRBV5-1 to TRBJ1-5; D unclear. Trimming cost V 4 bases and J 8 bases, with 13 bases left between them. The germline V gene has CDR1 SGHRS and CDR2 YFSETQ. The CDR3 runs 13 residues. The CDR3 is CASSLTSREPQHF. The CDR3 DNA is TGCGCCAGCAGCCTCACTTCGCGGGAGCCCCAGCATTTT.

J is TRBJ2-1 and V is TRBV21-1; the table's TRBD2 call for D was not verified on the DNA. TRBV21-1 is noted as a pseudogene. This CDR3 spans 15 amino acids. The DNA of the CDR3 is TGTGCCAGCGATCCGACTAGCGGGAGTTTATATGAGCAGTTCTTC. Translating gives CASDPTSGSLYEQFF.

This clone was detected once. The J gene is TRBJ2-3, the V gene TRBV24-1, with D possibly matching TRBD2 (5 bases). This CDR3 is 14 amino acids long. Germline V gene data show CDR1 as KGHDR and CDR2 as SFDVKD. The ends were cut back, 7 bases at V and 2 bases at J, with 12 bases in the middle. CDR3 sequence (DNA): TGTGCCACCAGCTTTAGCGACACCACAGATACGCAGTATTTT. This encodes CATSFSDTTDTQYF.